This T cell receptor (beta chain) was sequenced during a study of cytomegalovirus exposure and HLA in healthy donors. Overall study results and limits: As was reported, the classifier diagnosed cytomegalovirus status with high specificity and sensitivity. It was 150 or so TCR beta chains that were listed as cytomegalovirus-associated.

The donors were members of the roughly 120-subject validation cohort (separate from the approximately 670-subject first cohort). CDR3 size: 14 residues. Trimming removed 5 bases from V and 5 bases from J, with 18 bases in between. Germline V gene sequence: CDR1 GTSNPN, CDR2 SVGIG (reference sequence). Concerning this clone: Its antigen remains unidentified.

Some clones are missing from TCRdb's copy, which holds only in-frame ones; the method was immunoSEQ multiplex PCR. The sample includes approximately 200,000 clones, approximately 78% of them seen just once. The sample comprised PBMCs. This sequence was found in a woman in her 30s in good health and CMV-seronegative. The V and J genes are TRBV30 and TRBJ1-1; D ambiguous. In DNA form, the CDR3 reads TGTGCCTGGCTCCAGGTGGGAGGGAAAACTGAAGCTTTCTTT. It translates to CAWLQVGGKTEAFF. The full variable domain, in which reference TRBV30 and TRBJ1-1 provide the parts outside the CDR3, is SQTIHQWPATLVQPVGSPLSLECTVEGTSNPNLYWYRQAAGRGLQLLFYSVGIGQISSEVPQNLSASRPQDRQFILSSKKLLLSDSGFYLCAWLQVGGKTEAFFGQGTRLTVV.